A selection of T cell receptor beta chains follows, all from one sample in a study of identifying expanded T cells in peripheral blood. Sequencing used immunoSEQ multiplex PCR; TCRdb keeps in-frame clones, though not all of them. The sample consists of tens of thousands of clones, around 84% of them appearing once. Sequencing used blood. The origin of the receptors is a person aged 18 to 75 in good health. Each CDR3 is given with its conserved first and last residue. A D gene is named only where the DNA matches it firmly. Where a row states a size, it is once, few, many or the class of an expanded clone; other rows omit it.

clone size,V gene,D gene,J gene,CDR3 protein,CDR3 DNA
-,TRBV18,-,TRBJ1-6,CATAPGFYNSPLHF,TGTGCCACCGCACCAGGGTTCTATAATTCACCCCTCCACTTT
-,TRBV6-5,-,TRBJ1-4,CASSLGRINEKLFF,TGTGCCAGCAGCCTGGGACGGATTAATGAAAAACTGTTTTTT
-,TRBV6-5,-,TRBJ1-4,CASSFLSKGKLFF,TGTGCCAGCAGTTTCCTCTCAAAGGGAAAACTGTTTTTT
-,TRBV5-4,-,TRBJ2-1,CASSLEIPGIHEQFF,TGTGCCAGCAGCTTGGAGATCCCAGGGATCCATGAGCAGTTCTTC
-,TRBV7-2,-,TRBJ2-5,CASSLVHSGGETQYF,TGTGCCAGCAGCTTAGTGCATAGCGGTGGGGAGACCCAGTACTTC
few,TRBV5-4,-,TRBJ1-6,CASSLVQGTLNSPLHF,TGTGCCAGCAGCTTGGTTCAGGGCACCTTAAATTCACCCCTCCACTTT
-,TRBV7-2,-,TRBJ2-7,CASSGRGTQSYEQYF,TGTGCCAGCAGCGGACGAGGGACCCAATCCTACGAGCAGTACTTC
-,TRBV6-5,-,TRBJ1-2,CASSYSTQGPYGYTF,TGTGCCAGCAGTTACTCCACTCAGGGCCCCTATGGCTACACCTTC
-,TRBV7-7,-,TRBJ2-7,CASSYIYYEQYF,TGTGCCAGCAGCTACATATACTACGAGCAGTACTTC
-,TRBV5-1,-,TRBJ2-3,CASVGVRDTQYF,TGCGCCAGCGTTGGGGTTCGAGATACGCAGTATTTT
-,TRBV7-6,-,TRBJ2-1,CASSLEVQAWNEQFF,TGTGCCAGCAGCTTAGAGGTCCAGGCTTGGAATGAGCAGTTCTTC
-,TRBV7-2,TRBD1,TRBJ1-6,CASSFKQGAIYSPLHF,TGTGCCAGCAGCTTCAAACAGGGGGCGATTTATTCACCCCTCCACTTT
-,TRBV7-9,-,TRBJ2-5,CASRGEIQETQYF,TGTGCCAGCAGAGGTGAGATCCAAGAGACCCAGTACTTC
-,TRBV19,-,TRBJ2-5,CASTPFLSVTQETQYF,TGTGCCAGTACCCCCTTCCTTAGCGTAACCCAAGAGACCCAGTACTTC
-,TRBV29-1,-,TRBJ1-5,CSVRDGSNQPQHF,TGCAGCGTTCGGGACGGGAGCAATCAGCCCCAGCATTTT
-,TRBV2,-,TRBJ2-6,CASSYDRTSGANVLTF,TGTGCCAGCAGTTATGACAGGACCTCTGGGGCCAACGTCCTGACTTTC
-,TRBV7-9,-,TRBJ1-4,CASSLGTGTRNEKLFF,TGTGCCAGCAGCTTGGGTACCGGGACCCGTAATGAAAAACTGTTTTTT
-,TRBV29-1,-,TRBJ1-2,CSVGDTGNTNYGYTF,TGCAGCGTGGGCGATACAGGGAACACTAACTATGGCTACACCTTC
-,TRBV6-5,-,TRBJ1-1,CASSHPPAVTEAFF,TGTGCCAGCAGTCATCCCCCGGCGGTAACTGAAGCTTTCTTT
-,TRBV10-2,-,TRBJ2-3,CASSDPTATSTDTQYF,TGCGCCAGCAGTGATCCAACGGCTACTAGCACAGATACGCAGTATTTT
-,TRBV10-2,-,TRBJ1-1,CASTDRWGRAFF,TGCGCCAGCACCGACCGGTGGGGGCGAGCTTTCTTT
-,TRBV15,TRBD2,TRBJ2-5,CATSRETAGVNRKKTQYF,TGTGCCACCAGCAGAGAAACAGCGGGGGTGAACCGAAAAAAGACCCAGTACTTC
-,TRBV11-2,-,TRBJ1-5,CASSLVEEGQPQHF,TGTGCCAGCAGCTTAGTCGAGGAGGGACAGCCCCAGCATTTT
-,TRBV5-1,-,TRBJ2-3,CASSLGTEPESDTQYF,TGCGCCAGCAGCTTGGGTACGGAGCCGGAATCAGATACGCAGTATTTT
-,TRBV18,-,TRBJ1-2,CASSPPQGTDYGYTF,TGTGCCAGCTCACCCCCCCAGGGTACCGACTATGGCTACACCTTC
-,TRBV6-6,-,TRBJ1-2,CASSYSNPVQGGYTF,TGTGCCAGCAGTTACTCGAATCCGGTTCAGGGAGGCTACACCTTC
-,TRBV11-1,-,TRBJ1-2,CASSLALAGKEGYTF,TGTGCCAGCAGCTTAGCGTTGGCAGGGAAAGAAGGCTACACCTTC
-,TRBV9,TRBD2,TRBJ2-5,CASSPGGAEWETQYF,TGTGCCAGCAGCCCCGGGGGGGCAGAATGGGAGACCCAGTACTTC
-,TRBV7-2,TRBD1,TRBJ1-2,CASSFTTLTGAEVGYTF,TGTGCCAGCAGCTTCACCACTCTGACAGGGGCTGAGGTTGGCTACACCTTC
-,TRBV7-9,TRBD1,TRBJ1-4,CASSLRGQGEEKLFF,TGTGCCAGCAGCTTACGGGGACAGGGGGAAGAAAAACTGTTTTTT
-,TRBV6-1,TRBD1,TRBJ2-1,CASPGTGGSYNEQFF,TGTGCCAGCCCCGGGACAGGGGGCTCCTACAATGAGCAGTTCTTC
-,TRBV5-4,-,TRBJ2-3,CASSSGPDTQYF,TGTGCCAGCAGCTCAGGGCCGGATACGCAGTATTTT
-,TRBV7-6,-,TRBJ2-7,CASSPLDRSYEQYF,TGTGCCAGCAGCCCCTTGGATCGCTCCTACGAGCAGTACTTC
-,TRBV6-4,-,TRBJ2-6,CASSDSVRVPAGRDVSSGANVLTF,TGTGCCAGCAGTGACTCTGTGCGGGTTCCTGCCGGACGGGACGTAAGCTCTGGGGCCAACGTCCTGACTTTC
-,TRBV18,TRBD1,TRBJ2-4,CASSHRGAKNIQYF,TGTGCCAGCTCACACAGGGGCGCCAAAAACATTCAGTACTTC
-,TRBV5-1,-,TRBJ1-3,CASKDPGNTIYF,TGCGCCAGCAAGGACCCTGGAAACACCATATATTTT
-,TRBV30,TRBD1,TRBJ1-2,CAWYQGDYGYTF,TGTGCCTGGTACCAGGGGGACTATGGCTACACCTTC
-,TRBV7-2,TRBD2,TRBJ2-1,CASSLRTSGVLDEQFF,TGTGCCAGCAGCTTACGGACTAGCGGGGTTTTGGATGAGCAGTTCTTC
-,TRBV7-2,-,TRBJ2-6,CASTIDASGANVLTF,TGTGCCAGCACCATCGACGCCTCTGGGGCCAACGTCCTGACTTTC
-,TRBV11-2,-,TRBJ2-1,CASLRLSYNEQFF,TGTGCCAGCCTTCGGCTCTCCTACAATGAGCAGTTCTTC
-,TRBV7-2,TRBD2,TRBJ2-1,CASSLRAGASYNEQFF,TGTGCCAGCAGCTTGAGAGCGGGAGCATCCTACAATGAGCAGTTCTTC
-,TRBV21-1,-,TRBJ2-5,CASSKSGLAGGKQETQYF,TGTGCCAGCAGCAAATCGGGACTAGCGGGGGGCAAACAAGAGACCCAGTACTTC
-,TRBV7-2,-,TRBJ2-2,CASRFRRGELFF,TGTGCCAGCAGATTCAGGCGGGGGGAGCTGTTTTTT
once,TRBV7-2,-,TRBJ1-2,CASSLALVSAYTF,TGTGCCAGCAGCTTAGCATTAGTCAGTGCCTACACCTTC
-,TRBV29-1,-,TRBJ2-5,CSVDSSGETQYF,TGCAGCGTCGATAGCAGTGGGGAGACCCAGTACTTC
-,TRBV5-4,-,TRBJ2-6,CASSLEGFGANVLTF,TGTGCCAGCAGCTTGGAAGGGTTTGGGGCCAACGTCCTGACTTTC